The subject of this entry is one T cell receptor (beta chain). Its antigen is currently unknown. This specimen belongs to a study of PD-1 blockade in mismatch repair-deficient tumors. As for the study in general: All were previously treated, progressing patients with eleven to twelve mismatch repair-deficient cancer types.

Regarding the study as a whole: Rapid post-treatment expansion, then contraction, generally preceding radiologic response, marked tumor-resident clones.

Assay used: immunoSEQ multiplex PCR; TCRdb lists only in-frame clones, some missing. This sample has around 100,000 clones, with approximately 80% found just once. V was pared by 1 base and J by 2 bases, with 12 bases between. Germline assignment: CDR1 SEHNR and CDR2 FQNEAQ (reference sequence). This CDR3 has 16 residues. PCR or immunohistochemistry showed mismatch repair deficiency in every enrolled patient. TCR sequencing covered a few patients who responded to pembrolizumab. This sequence was found in an adult with mismatch repair-deficient cancer. The chain combines TRBV7-9 with TRBJ2-1; D possibly corresponds to TRBD2 (5 bases). Source: peripheral blood, taken 60 weeks after starting pembrolizumab. The CDR3 nucleotides are TGTGCCAGCAGCTTAGGGGCCGGGAACACCTACAATGAGCAGTTCTTC. Its protein is CASSLGAGNTYNEQFF. Together with reference TRBV7-9 and TRBJ2-1, the CDR3 gives the full variable domain: DTGVSQNPRHKITKRGQNVTFRCDPISEHNRLYWYRQTLGQGPEFLTYFQNEAQLEKSRLLSDRFSAERPKGSFSTLEIQRTEQGDSAMYLCASSLGAGNTYNEQFFGPGTRLTVL.